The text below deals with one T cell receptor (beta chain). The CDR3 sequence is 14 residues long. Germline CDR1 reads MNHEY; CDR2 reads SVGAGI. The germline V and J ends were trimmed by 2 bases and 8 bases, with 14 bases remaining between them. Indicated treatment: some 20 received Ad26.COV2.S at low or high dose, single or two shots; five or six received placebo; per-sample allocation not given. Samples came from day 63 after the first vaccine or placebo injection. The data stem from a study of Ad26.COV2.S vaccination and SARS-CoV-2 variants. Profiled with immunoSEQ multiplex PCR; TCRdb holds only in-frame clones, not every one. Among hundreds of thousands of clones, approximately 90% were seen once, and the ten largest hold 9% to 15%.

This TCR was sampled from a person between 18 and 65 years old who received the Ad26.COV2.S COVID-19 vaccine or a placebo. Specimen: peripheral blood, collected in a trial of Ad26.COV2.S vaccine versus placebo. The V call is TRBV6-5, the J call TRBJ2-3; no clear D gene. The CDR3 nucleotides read TGTGCCAGCAGTTACGGCGGCGAAGGGCTTACGCAGTATTTT. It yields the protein CASSYGGEGLTQYF.